These T cell receptor beta chains were read from a single sample in a study of CD4+ T cells in melanoma. The table came from immunoSEQ multiplex PCR; TCRdb's copy has only in-frame clones and leaves some out. Among about 15,000 clones, over 70% were seen once, and the ten largest hold about 6.6%. The specimen was cells from a culture (not recorded whether cultured in vitro). The receptors derive from a human donor with melanoma. Each CDR3 is given with its conserved first and last residue. A D gene is named only where the DNA matches it firmly.

d_gene: TRBD1; v_gene: TRBV9; j_gene: TRBJ1-4; CDR3aa: CASSPQGQPGGKLFF
d_gene: -; v_gene: TRBV10-1; j_gene: TRBJ1-2; CDR3aa: CASSYATRRKTYGYTF
d_gene: TRBD2; v_gene: TRBV7-2; j_gene: TRBJ2-2; CDR3aa: CASSLAGGVTGELFF
d_gene: -; v_gene: TRBV18; j_gene: TRBJ2-6; CDR3aa: CASSQRGEFSGANVLTF
d_gene: TRBD1; v_gene: TRBV30; j_gene: TRBJ1-5; CDR3aa: CAWSPDRVGQPQHF
d_gene: TRBD2; v_gene: TRBV5-1; j_gene: TRBJ2-5; CDR3aa: CASSSGASGGTQYF
d_gene: -; v_gene: TRBV4-1; j_gene: TRBJ1-5; CDR3aa: CASSQEAGNQPQHF
d_gene: -; v_gene: TRBV5-1; j_gene: TRBJ2-7; CDR3aa: CASSLLGASSYEQYF
d_gene: TRBD2; v_gene: TRBV10-3; j_gene: TRBJ2-1; CDR3aa: CAISEASGHSYNEQFF
d_gene: -; v_gene: TRBV18; j_gene: TRBJ1-6; CDR3aa: CASSPVHSHQGVDNSPLHF
d_gene: TRBD2; v_gene: TRBV7-9; j_gene: TRBJ2-5; CDR3aa: CASSSTGTSGGAETQYF
d_gene: TRBD2; v_gene: TRBV7-3; j_gene: TRBJ2-3; CDR3aa: CASSYTSGGRSTDTQYF
d_gene: -; v_gene: TRBV9; j_gene: TRBJ2-2; CDR3aa: CASSVGLGGDTGELFF
d_gene: -; v_gene: TRBV2; j_gene: TRBJ1-3; CDR3aa: CASSEPFLDWDFTIYF
d_gene: TRBD1; v_gene: TRBV4-1; j_gene: TRBJ2-7; CDR3aa: CASSQRTGAYEQYF
d_gene: -; v_gene: TRBV7-2; j_gene: TRBJ2-1; CDR3aa: CASSWQSYNEQFF
d_gene: TRBD2; v_gene: TRBV30; j_gene: TRBJ2-1; CDR3aa: CAWSVIAGGYQFF
d_gene: -; v_gene: TRBV19; j_gene: TRBJ2-3; CDR3aa: CASAKGVVGRSDTQYF
d_gene: -; v_gene: TRBV5-8; j_gene: TRBJ2-1; CDR3aa: CASRRRGGLANEQFF
d_gene: TRBD1; v_gene: TRBV27; j_gene: TRBJ1-2; CDR3aa: CASSLRTGIRGYTF
d_gene: TRBD1; v_gene: TRBV20-1; j_gene: TRBJ2-3; CDR3aa: CSASFTTGRYF
d_gene: -; v_gene: TRBV7-2; j_gene: TRBJ2-7; CDR3aa: CASSLVLVGYSYEQYF
d_gene: -; v_gene: TRBV5-6; j_gene: TRBJ1-4; CDR3aa: CASSLLNGPNEKLFF
d_gene: TRBD1; v_gene: TRBV7-8; j_gene: TRBJ1-1; CDR3aa: CASSHTGGVGTEAFF
d_gene: -; v_gene: TRBV7-9; j_gene: TRBJ2-5; CDR3aa: CASSLVVSTDRETQYF
d_gene: TRBD1; v_gene: TRBV18; j_gene: TRBJ1-2; CDR3aa: CASSPREGTGPDYGYTF
d_gene: -; v_gene: TRBV10-3; j_gene: TRBJ2-6; CDR3aa: CAISPGSGANVLTF
d_gene: -; v_gene: TRBV10-2; j_gene: TRBJ2-7; CDR3aa: CASSGVGYEQYF
d_gene: -; v_gene: TRBV5-1; j_gene: TRBJ2-1; CDR3aa: CASSGAGRGSYEQFF
d_gene: -; v_gene: TRBV28; j_gene: TRBJ1-2; CDR3aa: CASISTGRRGMGGYTF
d_gene: TRBD1; v_gene: TRBV18; j_gene: TRBJ1-1; CDR3aa: CASSSDRPPEAFF
d_gene: -; v_gene: TRBV2; j_gene: TRBJ2-3; CDR3aa: CASSELGTSTDTQYF
d_gene: -; v_gene: TRBV6-1; j_gene: TRBJ1-1; CDR3aa: CASSEVRGTSEAFF
d_gene: -; v_gene: TRBV15; j_gene: TRBJ2-1; CDR3aa: CATRPAGTGNEQFF
d_gene: -; v_gene: TRBV5-4; j_gene: TRBJ1-1; CDR3aa: CASNGAGTEAFF
d_gene: -; v_gene: TRBV27; j_gene: TRBJ1-1; CDR3aa: CASRRTQQNTEAFF
d_gene: -; v_gene: TRBV5-1; j_gene: TRBJ1-1; CDR3aa: CASSFTGTNTEAFF
d_gene: -; v_gene: TRBV10-1; j_gene: TRBJ1-6; CDR3aa: CASRPPGRTCPLNSPLHF
d_gene: -; v_gene: TRBV10-1; j_gene: TRBJ1-1; CDR3aa: CASSVGGNTEAFF
d_gene: -; v_gene: TRBV7-3; j_gene: TRBJ2-5; CDR3aa: CASSLTPFGGETQYF
d_gene: -; v_gene: TRBV29-1; j_gene: TRBJ2-1; CDR3aa: CSVIGGRAVDEQFF
d_gene: -; v_gene: TRBV10-2; j_gene: TRBJ2-2; CDR3aa: CASHARAGAGTGELFF
d_gene: -; v_gene: TRBV15; j_gene: TRBJ1-1; CDR3aa: CATMRQMNTEAFF
d_gene: -; v_gene: TRBV6-5; j_gene: TRBJ2-5; CDR3aa: CASRREAQETQYF
d_gene: -; v_gene: TRBV19; j_gene: TRBJ1-3; CDR3aa: CASTPRGQGPRSSGNTIYF
d_gene: -; v_gene: TRBV6-5; j_gene: TRBJ1-2; CDR3aa: CASREDSHYGYTF
d_gene: -; v_gene: TRBV6-1; j_gene: TRBJ1-2; CDR3aa: CASRVGADYGYTF
d_gene: -; v_gene: TRBV19; j_gene: TRBJ1-2; CDR3aa: CASRTGSPYGYTF
d_gene: -; v_gene: TRBV5-1; j_gene: TRBJ2-3; CDR3aa: CASNPEGHSTDTQYF
d_gene: -; v_gene: TRBV9; j_gene: TRBJ2-1; CDR3aa: CASSSLARGSYNEQFF
d_gene: TRBD2; v_gene: TRBV9; j_gene: TRBJ2-1; CDR3aa: CASSVVSGGISYNEQFF
d_gene: TRBD1; v_gene: TRBV5-1; j_gene: TRBJ1-3; CDR3aa: CASSLGTGQAGNTIYF
d_gene: -; v_gene: TRBV6-5; j_gene: TRBJ2-7; CDR3aa: CASRDRRTREQYF
d_gene: -; v_gene: TRBV2; j_gene: TRBJ1-5; CDR3aa: CAPPGQGNNQPQHF